These T cell receptor beta chains were read from a single sample in a study of regulatory T cells in long-lasting Graves disease. TCRdb recomputed calls from the multiplex PCR reads with MiXCR, one row per CDR3 protein. The table includes 500,000 or so distinct CDR3 sequences, approximately 14% detected once. The data also belong to a second study, concerning T cells in Graves' hyperthyroidism and ophthalmopathy.

Sample: peripheral blood mononuclear cells (PBMCs), taken at new diagnosis, from a patient treated with antithyroid drugs. The receptors derive from a woman aged 45-59 years with Graves disease. CDR3s include the opening cysteine and the closing phenylalanine or tryptophan. D genes are given only for firm matches. Where a row states a size, it is once, few, many or the class of an expanded clone; other rows omit it.

j_call clone_size d_call v_call cdr3_length cdr3_aa cdr3_nt
TRBJ2-7 many - TRBV20-1 15 CSARDLQGGSYEQYF TGCAGTGCTAGAGATCTACAGGGGGGGTCCTACGAGCAGTACTTC
TRBJ1-5 few - TRBV6-5 15 CASSFLEGSNQPQHF TGTGCCAGCAGTTTCCTGGAGGGGAGCAATCAGCCCCAGCATTTT
TRBJ2-7 many - TRBV5-1 14 CASSLAGSDYEQYF TGCGCCAGCAGCTTGGCGGGCAGCGACTACGAGCAGTACTTC
TRBJ2-1 many - TRBV28 13 CASSLPGPNEQFF TGTGCCAGCAGTTTACCAGGTCCTAATGAGCAGTTCTTC
TRBJ1-5 many TRBD1 TRBV11-1 13 CASSLALGQPQHF TGTGCCAGCAGCTTAGCCTTGGGACAGCCTCAGCATTTT
TRBJ2-7 few - TRBV9 13 CASSTPGANEQYF TGTGCCAGCAGCACCCCGGGGGCAAACGAGCAGTACTTC
TRBJ2-1 many - TRBV10-3 12 CAISDSWVEQFF TGTGCCATCAGTGACAGCTGGGTCGAGCAGTTCTTC
TRBJ1-1 many - TRBV3-1 15 CASSQAIQVGTEAFF TGTGCCAGCAGCCAAGCCATTCAGGTGGGCACTGAAGCTTTCTTT
TRBJ2-5 few TRBD2 TRBV7-2 15 CASSETGTSKETQYF TGTGCCAGCAGCGAAACCGGGACTAGCAAAGAGACCCAGTACTTC
TRBJ2-7 many - TRBV4-1 15 CASSQVGGRSYEQYF TGCGCCAGCAGCCAAGTTGGAGGGAGGTCCTACGAGCAGTACTTC
TRBJ1-5 - - TRBV2 15 CASSDGQGSNQPQHF TGTGCCAGCAGTGACGGGCAGGGAAGCAATCAGCCCCAGCATTTT
TRBJ2-5 few TRBD2 TRBV9 18 CASSGARTSGTSGETQYF TGTGCCAGCAGCGGAGCCAGGACTAGCGGGACCTCGGGGGAGACCCAGTACTTC
TRBJ1-1 many - TRBV15 14 CATSRDPGSAEAFF TGTGCCACCAGCAGAGATCCGGGATCTGCTGAAGCTTTCTTT